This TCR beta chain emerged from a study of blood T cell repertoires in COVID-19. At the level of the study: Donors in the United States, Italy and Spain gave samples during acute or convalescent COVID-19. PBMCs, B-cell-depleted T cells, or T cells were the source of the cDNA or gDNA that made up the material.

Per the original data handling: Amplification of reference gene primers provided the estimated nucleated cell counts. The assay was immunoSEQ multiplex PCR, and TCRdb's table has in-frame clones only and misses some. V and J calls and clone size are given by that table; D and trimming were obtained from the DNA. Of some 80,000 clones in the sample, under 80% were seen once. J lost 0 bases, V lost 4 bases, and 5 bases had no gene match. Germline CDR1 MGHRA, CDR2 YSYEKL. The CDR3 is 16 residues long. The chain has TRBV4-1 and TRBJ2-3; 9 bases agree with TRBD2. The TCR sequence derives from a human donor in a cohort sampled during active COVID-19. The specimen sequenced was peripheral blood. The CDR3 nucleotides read TGCGCCAGCAGCCTCCCGACTAGCGGAAGCACAGATACGCAGTATTTT. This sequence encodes CASSLPTSGSTDTQYF.